Listed below are T cell receptor beta chains from one sample, sequenced in a study of blood T cell dynamics during melanoma immunotherapy. Using immunoSEQ multiplex PCR, the repertoire was profiled, and TCRdb retains in-frame clones only, with some absent. The sample contains approximately 17,000 clones, about 85% of which appear only once. Sequencing was performed on blood, taken from a patient treated with checkpoint blockade. The source is a human donor with melanoma. CDR3s include the opening cysteine and the closing phenylalanine or tryptophan. Each record gives: clone size, J gene, D gene, V gene, CDR3 protein, CDR3 DNA. D genes are given only for firm matches. Size is omitted from some rows. Given values are once, few, many or a class for expanded clones.

>NA|TRBJ2-5|TRBD2|TRBV7-2
CASSFSLTSGSQETQYF
TGTGCCAGCAGCTTTTCCCTGACTAGCGGGAGCCAAGAGACCCAGTACTTC
>NA|TRBJ2-7|NA|TRBV6-6
CASSDGGIDEQYF
TGTGCCAGCAGTGATGGAGGGATCGACGAGCAGTACTTC
>few|TRBJ2-7|NA|TRBV4-3
CASSQDYAVNSYEQYF
TGCGCCAGCAGCCAAGACTATGCCGTGAACTCCTACGAGCAGTACTTC
>NA|TRBJ1-5|NA|TRBV7-9
CASSLAQNQPQHF
TGTGCCAGCAGCTTAGCACAGAATCAGCCCCAGCATTTT
>NA|TRBJ1-2|NA|TRBV30
CAWSVVGGYGYTF
TGTGCCTGGAGTGTGGTAGGGGGCTATGGCTACACCTTC
>NA|TRBJ1-6|NA|TRBV7-2
CASSLETGSSSPLHF
TGTGCCAGCAGCTTAGAGACAGGTTCGAGTTCACCCCTCCACTTT
>NA|TRBJ2-3|NA|TRBV4-1
CASSGILTDTQYF
TGCGCCAGCTCCGGGATACTCACAGATACGCAGTATTTT
>once|TRBJ2-5|TRBD2|TRBV7-2
CASSLGLAGRARGETQYF
TGTGCCAGCAGCTTAGGGCTGGCGGGGAGGGCCCGAGGGGAGACCCAGTACTTC
>NA|TRBJ2-1|TRBD2|TRBV11-2
CASRPTSGRRNEQFF
TGTGCCAGCAGGCCCACTAGCGGGAGACGGAATGAGCAGTTCTTC
>NA|TRBJ2-1|TRBD1|TRBV10-3
CAISSPGQGMVGEQFF
TGTGCCATCAGTTCCCCGGGACAGGGTATGGTTGGTGAGCAGTTCTTC
>NA|TRBJ2-5|NA|TRBV4-1
CASSQEGTSDGETQYF
TGCGCCAGCAGCCAAGAGGGGACAAGTGACGGGGAGACCCAGTACTTC
>NA|TRBJ2-1|NA|TRBV7-2
CASSLAPTGRDEQFF
TGTGCCAGCAGCTTAGCGCCGACAGGGAGGGATGAGCAGTTCTTC
>NA|TRBJ2-7|TRBD2|TRBV5-1
CASSLAGAIEQYF
TGCGCCAGCAGCTTAGCGGGAGCTATCGAGCAGTACTTC
>NA|TRBJ2-5|TRBD2|TRBV28
CASSLFGAGEETQYF
TGTGCCAGCAGTCTGTTCGGGGCGGGGGAAGAGACCCAGTACTTC
>NA|TRBJ1-4|NA|TRBV5-1
CASRLGDEGEKLFF
TGCGCCAGCAGATTAGGGGATGAGGGAGAAAAACTGTTTTTT
>NA|TRBJ2-6|NA|TRBV7-2
CASSLKRAAPPGANVLTF
TGTGCCAGCAGCTTAAAGAGGGCCGCCCCCCCTGGGGCCAACGTCCTGACTTTC
>NA|TRBJ2-5|NA|TRBV10-3
CAIGSETQYF
TGTGCCATCGGTTCGGAGACCCAGTACTTC
>NA|TRBJ2-7|NA|TRBV10-3
CAISENQYYEQYF
TGTGCCATCAGTGAGAACCAGTACTACGAGCAGTACTTC
>NA|TRBJ1-2|NA|TRBV28
CASSLGAGDYGYTF
TGTGCCAGCAGTTTAGGAGCAGGGGACTATGGCTACACCTTC
>NA|TRBJ2-2|TRBD2|TRBV4-2
CASSQGGAGDTGELFF
TGTGCCAGCAGCCAAGGGGGAGCGGGGGACACCGGGGAGCTGTTTTTT
>once|TRBJ2-1|NA|TRBV7-9
CASSLAGPSSVGHEQFF
TGTGCCAGCAGCTTAGCTGGACCTAGCTCGGTTGGGCATGAGCAGTTCTTC
>once|TRBJ2-7|NA|TRBV9
CASSVATSREQYF
TGTGCCAGCAGCGTAGCTACTAGCCGGGAGCAGTACTTC
>NA|TRBJ2-2|TRBD2|TRBV19
CASSFRTSGRATGELFF
TGTGCCAGTAGTTTCCGGACTAGCGGGAGGGCCACCGGGGAGCTGTTTTTT
>NA|TRBJ2-7|NA|TRBV28
CASSLIRGGEQYF
TGTGCCAGCAGTTTAATTAGGGGTGGCGAGCAGTACTTC
>once|TRBJ2-5|TRBD2|TRBV7-2
CASSSGTSGRARGETQYF
TGTGCCAGCAGCAGCGGGACTAGCGGGAGGGCCAGAGGAGAGACCCAGTACTTC
>NA|TRBJ2-7|TRBD1|TRBV4-2
CASSQEDRVNYEQYF
TGTGCCAGCAGCCAAGAAGACAGGGTCAACTACGAGCAGTACTTC
>NA|TRBJ2-3|NA|TRBV11-2
CASSSVQGKGGTDTQYF
TGTGCCAGCAGCTCGGTCCAGGGGAAGGGAGGCACAGATACGCAGTATTTT
>NA|TRBJ2-7|TRBD1|TRBV30
CAWGQGFYEQYF
TGTGCCTGGGGACAGGGATTCTACGAGCAGTACTTC
>NA|TRBJ2-1|TRBD2|TRBV19
CASSLGLTYNEQFF
TGTGCCAGTAGTTTGGGACTAACTTACAATGAGCAGTTCTTC
>NA|TRBJ2-2|NA|TRBV28
CASTPGGRVGGELFF
TGTGCCAGCACCCCTGGGGGGCGAGTGGGCGGGGAGCTGTTTTTT
>NA|TRBJ2-7|NA|TRBV7-2
CASSLAHDGTLSYEQYF
TGTGCCAGCAGCTTAGCCCATGACGGGACACTGTCGTACGAGCAGTACTTC
>NA|TRBJ1-2|NA|TRBV28
CASSFANPTYGYTF
TGTGCCAGCAGCTTCGCAAACCCCACTTATGGCTACACCTTC
>NA|TRBJ2-1|TRBD2|TRBV7-2
CASSWLAVSYNEQFF
TGTGCCAGCAGCTGGCTAGCGGTTTCCTACAATGAGCAGTTCTTC
>once|TRBJ2-1|NA|TRBV7-8
CASSLNGNEQFF
TGTGCCAGCAGCTTAAATGGGAATGAGCAGTTCTTC
>NA|TRBJ1-5|NA|TRBV2
CASTQSGPEEPQHF
TGTGCCAGCACCCAATCCGGACCCGAGGAGCCCCAGCATTTT
>once|TRBJ1-1|NA|TRBV4-3
CASSRGSVQNTEAFF
TGCGCCAGCAGCCGGGGGAGCGTACAGAACACTGAAGCTTTCTTT
>NA|TRBJ2-1|TRBD2|TRBV27
CASSLWGLAENEQFF
TGTGCCAGCAGTTTATGGGGACTAGCGGAAAATGAGCAGTTCTTC
>few|TRBJ2-6|NA|TRBV6-1
CASSVIEEQSRANVLTF
TGTGCCAGCAGTGTCATTGAGGAACAAAGTCGGGCCAACGTCCTGACTTTC
>NA|TRBJ2-1|TRBD2|TRBV28
CASSSPSGGGYNEQFF
TGTGCCAGCAGTTCCCCCTCGGGAGGGGGCTACAATGAGCAGTTCTTC
>NA|TRBJ2-1|TRBD2|TRBV6-1
CASSGTRQAEQFF
TGTGCCAGCAGTGGGACTAGGCAGGCTGAGCAGTTCTTC
>NA|TRBJ1-4|NA|TRBV27
CASSLSFGPNNEKLFF
TGTGCCAGCAGTTTATCATTTGGACCGAATAATGAAAAACTGTTTTTT
>NA|TRBJ2-7|NA|TRBV19
CASSIAPPYEQYF
TGTGCCAGTAGTATAGCCCCCCCGTACGAGCAGTACTTC
>NA|TRBJ1-2|NA|TRBV7-2
CASSLVRYREGYTF
TGTGCCAGCAGCTTAGTGCGGTACAGGGAAGGCTACACCTTC
>once|TRBJ2-7|NA|TRBV28
CASSSRERDEQYF
TGTGCCAGCAGTTCCCGGGAAAGGGACGAGCAGTACTTC
>NA|TRBJ2-7|NA|TRBV18
CASSPDWGEQYF
TGTGCCAGCTCACCAGATTGGGGGGAGCAGTACTTC
>few|TRBJ1-2|NA|TRBV5-4
CASSSTDSPSNGYTF
TGTGCCAGCAGCTCAACGGACAGTCCCTCCAATGGCTACACCTTC
>NA|TRBJ2-3|NA|TRBV5-6
CASSLTEADTQYF
TGTGCCAGCAGCCTAACGGAGGCAGATACGCAGTATTTT
>NA|TRBJ2-3|NA|TRBV30
CAWSVRGGTDTQYF
TGTGCCTGGAGTGTTAGAGGGGGCACAGATACGCAGTATTTT
>few|TRBJ1-5|NA|TRBV28
CASSADWGNQPQHF
TGTGCCAGCAGCGCCGACTGGGGCAATCAGCCCCAGCATTTT
>NA|TRBJ2-3|NA|TRBV4-2
CASSQDLRSTDTQYF
TGTGCCAGCAGCCAAGACCTACGAAGCACAGATACGCAGTATTTT
>NA|TRBJ2-1|TRBD2|TRBV11-2
CASSFSWTSGSGSYNEQFF
TGTGCCAGCAGCTTTAGTTGGACTAGCGGGAGTGGCTCCTACAATGAGCAGTTCTTC
>NA|TRBJ2-1|TRBD2|TRBV7-3
CASSRSGSSYNEQFF
TGTGCCAGCAGTCGTAGCGGGAGCTCCTACAATGAGCAGTTCTTC
>NA|TRBJ2-5|NA|TRBV7-7
CASSLGGPFQETQYF
TGTGCTAGCAGCTTGGGGGGGCCCTTCCAAGAGACCCAGTACTTC
>NA|TRBJ2-3|TRBD2|TRBV5-4
CASSPPEASGRAGTDTQYF
TGTGCCAGCAGCCCCCCGGAGGCTAGCGGGAGGGCCGGGACAGATACGCAGTATTTT
>NA|TRBJ2-3|TRBD1|TRBV9
CASSPGQGAGDTQYF
TGTGCCAGCAGCCCAGGACAGGGGGCGGGAGATACGCAGTATTTT
>NA|TRBJ2-7|NA|TRBV28
CASSLGRTGEQYF
TGTGCCAGCAGTTTAGGCAGGACGGGCGAGCAGTACTTC
>NA|TRBJ1-2|NA|TRBV28
CASSFLADEGGGYTF
TGTGCCAGCAGTTTCCTGGCCGACGAGGGGGGTGGCTACACCTTC
>few|TRBJ2-7|NA|TRBV7-2
CASSPSGAGSYEQYF
TGTGCCAGCAGCCCCTCGGGGGCTGGCTCCTACGAGCAGTACTTC
>once|TRBJ2-7|NA|TRBV28
CASSLFFRAEQYF
TGTGCCAGCAGTTTATTCTTCAGGGCCGAGCAGTACTTC
>NA|TRBJ1-2|NA|TRBV18
CASSPPGPTNYGYTF
TGTGCCAGCTCACCACCGGGCCCGACTAACTATGGCTACACCTTC